This T cell receptor (beta chain) was identified during a study of spatial heterogeneity in lung cancer. Study context: Each distinct TCR and UMI combination averaged more than ten appearances in raw reads. Study outcomes and limitations: Resection saw ubiquitous expanded tumor TCRs appear in blood more than follow-up did.

The V and J ends lost 7 bases and 4 bases, in that order; junction bases with no gene match: 4. The CDR3 extends over 13 amino acids. CDR1 and CDR2 (germline): LNHNV, YYDKDF (reference sequence). This sample's time point: sample taken at primary tumor resection. In each case, whole RNA from tumor, nontumor lung or frozen PBMC was sequenced unsorted. The donor group consisted of roughly 70 patients who had untreated, early-stage non-small cell lung cancer. The study tagged each TCR cDNA molecule with a unique molecular identifier. MiXCR, run by TCRdb on the 5' RACE reads, gives a single entry per CDR3 protein. The sample consists of tens of thousands of distinct CDR3 sequences, 10% to 15% of them appearing once. The table lists this clonotype with many counts. Its matching antigen is unknown.

The chain links TRBV15 to TRBJ2-3; 8 bases line up with TRBD2. The TCR was taken from a male donor with early-stage non-small cell lung cancer. The starting material was PBMCs, obtained at surgery. The CDR3 coding sequence is TGTGCCACCAAAGCGGGAGCGGCAGATACGCAGTATTTT. Translation gives CATKAGAADTQYF.